The sequence of this TCR beta chain was determined in a study of CXCR4 blockade with PD-1 therapy in pancreatic cancer (dated by TCRdb to the late 2010s). For the study in its entirety: The study combined multiplex immunohistochemistry and TCRbeta immunosequencing of resected pancreatic ductal adenocarcinoma with ex vivo slice culture testing PD-1 and CXCR4 blockade. To assess intratumoral heterogeneity, two geographically distinct regions from each of about 6 tumors were TCR-sequenced.

The archived tumor blocks were obtained from patients to whom no neoadjuvant therapy had been administered before resection. In the preserved-tissue arm, the study used 30 surgical resection samples taken from fewer than 25 pancreatic ductal adenocarcinoma patients who had not previously been treated. DNA for the resection arm was extracted from ten 5-micron curls of FFPE tumor cut next to the multiplex immunohistochemistry slide. This clone was seen a handful of times. The antigen it recognizes is unknown. The sample holds no much larger clone one base away, and base qualities are not on file. Using the immunoSEQ Assay at Adaptive Biotechnologies, the researchers immunosequenced TCRbeta CDR3 regions from the extracted DNA. As for the original processing: To measure the absolute abundance of each unique TCRbeta CDR3, the sequences were collapsed and filtered. Clonality, calculated using only productive in-frame rearrangements, was defined as 1 minus Pielou's evenness. Regional overlap was measured by following the top 100 nucleotide rearrangements across paired samples, and the Morisita index was used to compare paired samples with unrelated samples. The immunoSEQ Rearrangement Details tool was used to assess convergence of nucleotide rearrangements onto identical amino acid sequences. In TCRdb, the immuneACCESS table is reduced to in-frame sequences with V and J assigned. These tables do not hold every clone; where another copy was compared, an unresolved V gene accounts for under half, and the others remain unexplained. V, J and clone size are taken as reported in that table, and D and trimming were inferred from the DNA itself. Across this sample there are 800 or so clones, with less than 40% seen only once. The ten largest clones take up 20% to 25% of the sample.

Overall results and qualifications from the work: Because only TCRbeta chains were sequenced, true antigen-specificity overlap among the convergent dominant clones remained unconfirmed, awaiting paired alpha-beta single-cell sequencing. Tumors showed clonal expansion, with mean productive clonality 0.14 versus 0.05 in healthy blood, but clonality did not correlate with survival. Amino acid clone frequency correlated strongly with the number of distinct nucleotide rearrangements encoding it, suggesting convergent selection by common tumor antigens.

The TCR comes from a human donor with pancreatic ductal adenocarcinoma. The sequencing sample was made of tumor tissue.

The CDR3 sequence is CASIRPGDYEQYF. The DNA sequence reads TGTGCCAGCATCAGGCCGGGGGATTACGAGCAGTACTTC. The chain is assembled from TRBV28 and TRBJ2-7; TRBD2 is a possible D gene, resting on 6 matching bases. The germline V gene specifies MDHEN as CDR1 and SYDVKM as CDR2. The CDR3 contains 13 residues, cysteine and phenylalanine counted. The kept DNA is CDR3 alone, 39 bases in frame from the first base. V sheds 7 bases and J sheds 4 bases, leaving 14 bases between their ends.